These 27 T cell receptor beta chains were all obtained from the same sample, sequenced in a study of blood T cell repertoires in COVID-19. Clones were read by immunoSEQ multiplex PCR, and TCRdb kept only the in-frame ones, dropping some. This sample has approximately 100,000 clones, with more than 80% found just once. Sequencing was done on a sample of peripheral blood. Source of these receptors: a woman of 80 years or more with acute or convalescent COVID-19.

With respect to this clone: Other DNA sequences of this sample code for an identical CDR3. CDR3 nucleotide sequence: TGCGCCAGCAGCTTGGTGGCCCTGAACACTGAAGCTTTCTTT. Translation gives CASSLVALNTEAFF. V and J are TRBV5-1 and TRBJ1-1; D not certain. Germline values: CDR1 SGHRS, CDR2 YFSETQ. V was shortened by 0 bases and J by 0 bases, with 6 bases between the two germline ends. This CDR3 has 14 amino acids.

The gene calls are TRBV2 and TRBJ2-4; 8 bases map to TRBD1. The CDR3 totals 14 residues. Looked up from germline, CDR1 is SNHLY and CDR2 is FYNNEI. V lost 2 bases and J lost 5; bases outside the gene matches: 2. Here the CDR3 reads CASSESTGENIQYF. The CDR3 nucleotides are TGTGCCAGCAGTGAATCGACAGGGGAAAACATTCAGTACTTC.

The chain joins TRBV4-1 to TRBJ2-1, with a tentative D call TRBD2 (5 bases). Germline loops: CDR1 MGHRA, CDR2 YSYEKL. The V end lost 3 bases, the J end lost 0 bases, and 15 bases lay between the germline ends. The length of the CDR3 is 17 residues. In DNA, the CDR3 is TGCGCCAGCAGCCAGGGGAGAAGCCCTAGCTCCTACAATGAGCAGTTCTTC. Amino acid sequence: CASSQGRSPSSYNEQFF.

The rearrangement joins TRBV2 to TRBJ1-1; D possibly corresponds to TRBD1 (6 bases). The CDR3 length is 14 residues. Looked up from germline, CDR1 is SNHLY and CDR2 is FYNNEI. Trimming pared 6 bases from V and 3 bases from J, leaving 14 bases between. The CDR3 is CASSTQGSYTEAFF. The CDR3 region has the DNA TGTGCCAGCAGCACACAGGGTAGTTACACTGAAGCTTTCTTT.

This clone has a single count. The rearrangement joins TRBV7-2 to TRBJ2-3, with TRBD2 matching over 10 bases. The V segment lost 1 base and the J segment 4 bases; nucleotides outside the gene matches: 2. This CDR3 comprises 15 residues. Germline assignment: CDR1 SGHTA and CDR2 FQGNSA. CDR3 nucleotide sequence: TGTGCCAGCAGCTTAGTAGCGGGGGGCGCAGATACGCAGTATTTT. Translating gives CASSLVAGGADTQYF.

V is TRBV19 and J is TRBJ1-1; D unresolved. This CDR3 contains 12 residues. Germline CDR1 reads LNHDA; CDR2 reads SQIVND (reference sequence). Trimming left V 8 bases short and J 2 bases short, with 9 bases between. The chain's CDR3 is CASQAANTEAFF. DNA of the CDR3: TGTGCCAGTCAGGCAGCTAACACTGAAGCTTTCTTT.

This clone was seen once. The chain has TRBV6-6 and TRBJ2-7, with 8 bases fitting TRBD1. Trimming cost V 5 bases and J 3 bases; bases outside gene matches: 9. Germline CDR1 and CDR2: MNHNY and SVGAGI (reference sequence). CDR3 length: 15 residues. In nucleotides, the CDR3 is TGTGCCAGCAGTCAGACAGGGGCGATCGGCTACGAGCAGTACTTC. Its protein product is CASSQTGAIGYEQYF.

V gene TRBV3-1 (or the pseudogene TRBV3-2) combines with J gene TRBJ2-5; no clear D gene. Germline CDR1 and CDR2: LGHDT and YNNKEL (reference sequence). The CDR3 consists of 14 residues. The V gene lost 4 bases and the J gene lost 2 bases, with 11 bases spanning the gap. This CDR3 is CASSRSGLQETQYF. The DNA for the CDR3 is TGTGCCAGCAGCCGCTCGGGTCTACAAGAGACCCAGTACTTC.

V gene TRBV9 combines with J gene TRBJ2-7; 10 bases agree with TRBD2. Per the germline V gene, CDR1 is SGDLS and CDR2 is YYNGEE. CDR3 length: 15 amino acids. V shed 0 bases, J shed 2 bases, and the junction held 2 bases outside the gene matches. The DNA for the CDR3 is TGTGCCAGCAGCGTAGAACTAGCGGGGCCCTACGAGCAGTACTTC. Residues: CASSVELAGPYEQYF.

This clone has just one count. The chain uses TRBV5-6 and TRBJ1-2; D unclear. The CDR3 loop spans 14 amino acids. V was cut by 0 bases and J by 4 bases, with 10 bases left in between. The germline V gene has CDR1 SGHDT and CDR2 YYEEEE. The CDR3 bases are TGTGCCAGCAGCTTGGGTATAAAGAGCTATGGCTACACCTTC. Translating gives CASSLGIKSYGYTF.

This clone was detected only once. In nucleotides, the CDR3 is TGTGCCAGCAGTAACCAGCAAGGAGGAGAGCAGTACTTC. Translation: CASSNQQGGEQYF. The chain uses TRBV6-5 and TRBJ2-7, with D possibly matching TRBD2 (5 bases). Trimming stripped 5 bases from V and 7 bases from J, with 15 bases between. Germline CDR1 and CDR2: MNHEY and SVGAGI. The CDR3 loop spans 13 amino acids.

This clone was counted a single time. The rearrangement uses TRBV20-1 and TRBJ1-4, with a tentative D call TRBD1 (5 bases). V gave up 6 bases and J gave up 10 bases, with 12 bases separating them. Germline values: CDR1 DFQATT, CDR2 SNEGSKA (reference sequence). The CDR3 consists of 11 residues. CDR3 nucleotide sequence: TGCAGTGCCACGGACGGGGGAAAACTGTTTTTT. Encoded protein: CSATDGGKLFF.

The chain is built from TRBV6-5 and TRBJ2-1; 8 positions agree with TRBD2. With V trimmed by 5 bases and J by 9 bases, 9 bases remained unmatched. From germline, CDR1 is MNHEY and CDR2 SVGAGI. The CDR3 covers 14 residues. CDR3 amino acids: CASSHREGVGEQFF. The CDR3, as DNA: TGTGCCAGCAGTCACCGGGAGGGGGTAGGTGAGCAGTTCTTC.

The chain couples TRBV12-1 to TRBJ2-5; the tabulated D call, TRBD2, remains unverified against the DNA. TRBV12-1 is deemed a pseudogene. The CDR3 is 14 amino acids. As DNA, the CDR3 is TGTGCCAGCAGCTGGGGGGGCCCTATTGGGACCCAGTACTTC. Translation: CASSWGGPIGTQYF.

The chain links TRBV18 to TRBJ1-1, with a tentative D call TRBD1 (6 bases). The V end was cut by 3 bases, the J end by 1 base, with 12 bases between. Germline assignment: CDR1 KGHSH and CDR2 LQKENI. The CDR3 is made up of 15 amino acids. CDR3 in DNA: TGTGCCAGCTCACCTTCAACAGGGTCGAACACTGAAGCTTTCTTT. It encodes CASSPSTGSNTEAFF.

The chain recombines TRBV5-6 with TRBJ1-5; D not resolved. The CDR3 runs 14 residues. Between the trimmed V and J ends, which lost 0 bases and 10 bases, there was a span of 14 bases. CDR1 is SGHDT and CDR2 is YYEEEE in the germline V gene. This CDR3 is CASSLGTAGLPQHF. As DNA, the CDR3 is TGTGCCAGCAGCTTGGGAACGGCGGGTCTCCCCCAGCATTTT.

The V call is TRBV27, the J call TRBJ1-2; TRBD1 agrees at 7 bases. The V gene end was trimmed by 3 bases and the J gene end by 4 bases; junction bases not matched to a gene: 8. This CDR3 contains 15 residues. CDR1 and CDR2 from the germline V gene are MNHEY and SMNVEV (reference sequence). The CDR3 reads CASSFLGGGSYGYTF. In nucleotides, the CDR3 is TGTGCCAGCAGTTTTTTAGGGGGCGGTAGCTATGGCTACACCTTC.

V gene TRBV5-1 combines with J gene TRBJ2-3, with TRBD1 identical over 8 bases. The germline V gene has CDR1 SGHRS and CDR2 YFSETQ. The V segment lost 0 bases and the J segment 2 bases; nucleotides outside the gene matches: 8. This CDR3 is built from 17 residues. The CDR3 sequence is CASSLGGQGAYTDTQYF. CDR3 in DNA: TGCGCCAGCAGCTTGGGAGGACAGGGTGCCTACACAGATACGCAGTATTTT.

V usage is TRBV29-1 and J usage is TRBJ2-7, with D perhaps matching TRBD1 (5 bases). Trimming took 6 bases from V and 3 from J, leaving 9 bases between them. The CDR3 totals 11 residues. Germline lookup yields CDR1 SQVTM and CDR2 ANQGSEA. This chain's CDR3 is CSVRVGYEQYF. CDR3 nucleotides: TGCAGCGTCAGGGTAGGCTACGAGCAGTACTTC.

The J gene is TRBJ1-1, the V gene TRBV19; no reliable D call. Trimming shortened V by 7 bases and J by 5 bases, and 14 bases separated the two germline ends. The CDR3 covers 13 residues. Germline lookup yields CDR1 LNHDA and CDR2 SQIVND (reference sequence). This CDR3 reads CASTRRGITEAFF. For the CDR3, the DNA is TGTGCCAGTACCCGCCGGGGAATAACTGAAGCTTTCTTT.

CDR3 DNA: TGTGCCAGCAGCTTAGCGGGGGGCACGCGCACTGAAGCTTTCTTT. The encoded protein is CASSLAGGTRTEAFF. The chain couples TRBV11-2 to TRBJ1-1, with D maybe TRBD1 (6 bases). This CDR3 is built from 15 residues. CDR1 is SGHAT and CDR2 is FQNNGV in the germline V gene. V was clipped by 1 base and J by 4 bases, with 13 bases between them. The full variable domain, rest sourced from reference TRBV11-2 and TRBJ1-1, is EAGVAQSPRYKIIEKRQSVAFWCNPISGHATLYWYQQILGQGPKLLIQFQNNGVVDDSQLPKDRFSAERLKGVDSTLKIQPAKLEDSAVYLCASSLAGGTRTEAFFGQGTRLTVV.

This chain joins TRBV5-1 and TRBJ2-6; possibly TRBD2 for D (6 bases). Germline V gene sequence: CDR1 SGHRS, CDR2 YFSETQ. The V end was cut by 1 base, the J end by 1 base, with 9 bases between. CDR3 size: 16 residues. The DNA of the CDR3 is TGCGCCAGCAGCTTGCCCGCGGGGTCTGGGGCCAACGTCCTGACTTTC. This encodes CASSLPAGSGANVLTF.

The V gene is TRBV11-1, the J gene TRBJ1-1; no clear D gene. Germline V gene data show CDR1 as SGHAT and CDR2 as FQDESV (reference sequence). Trimming stripped 3 bases from V and 5 bases from J, with 4 bases between. The CDR3 runs to 11 residues. CDR3 residues: CASSFMTEAFF. In DNA form, the CDR3 reads TGTGCCAGCAGCTTTATGACTGAAGCTTTCTTT.

The chain combines TRBV6-6 with TRBJ1-3; D uncertain. The CDR3 is 12 amino acids. V dropped 5 bases and J dropped 10 bases, with 12 bases sitting between them. The V gene's germline CDR1 is MNHNY and CDR2 SVGAGI (reference sequence). The CDR3 loop is CASSLMLGTIYF. The CDR3 DNA reads as TGTGCCAGCAGTCTCATGCTCGGTACCATATATTTT.

This chain uses TRBV4-1 with TRBJ1-2; 10 bases align to TRBD1. This CDR3 contains 16 residues. The junction had 8 bases not matched to a gene; V was cut back by 4 bases and J by 3 bases. The V gene's germline CDR1 is MGHRA and CDR2 YSYEKL. CDR3 loop: CASSLRQGAQDYGYTF. In DNA, the CDR3 is TGCGCCAGCAGCCTCCGACAGGGGGCTCAGGACTATGGCTACACCTTC.

This sequence joins TRBV6-1 and TRBJ1-1, with 8 bases lining up with TRBD1. Germline CDR1 reads MNHNS; CDR2 reads SASEGT. CDR3 length: 16 amino acids. The junction had 8 bases not matched to a gene; V was cut back by 3 bases and J by 2 bases. CDR3 residues: CASSDRDRRTNTEAFF. CDR3 in DNA: TGTGCCAGCAGTGATCGGGACAGGAGAACCAACACTGAAGCTTTCTTT.

J is TRBJ2-7 and V is TRBV6-5, with 9 nucleotides matching TRBD1. Germline CDR1 MNHEY, CDR2 SVGAGI. V was clipped by 6 bases and J by 3 bases; unmatched bases: 6. The CDR3 loop spans 14 amino acids. The CDR3 DNA sequence: TGTGCCAGCAGGCTGGGACAGGGTGGCTACGAGCAGTACTTC. This codes for CASRLGQGGYEQYF.